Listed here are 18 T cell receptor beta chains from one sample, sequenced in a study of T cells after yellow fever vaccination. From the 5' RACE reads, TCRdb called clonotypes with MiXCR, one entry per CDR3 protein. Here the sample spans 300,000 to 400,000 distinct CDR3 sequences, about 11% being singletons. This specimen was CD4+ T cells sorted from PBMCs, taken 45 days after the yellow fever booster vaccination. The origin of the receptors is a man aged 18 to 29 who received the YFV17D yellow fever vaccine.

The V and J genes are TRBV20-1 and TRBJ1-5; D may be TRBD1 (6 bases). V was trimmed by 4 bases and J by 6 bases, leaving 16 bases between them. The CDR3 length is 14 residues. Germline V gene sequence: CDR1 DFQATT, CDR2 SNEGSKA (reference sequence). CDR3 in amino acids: CSATRGTSGQPQHF. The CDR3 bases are TGCAGTGCTACGAGAGGGACATCTGGTCAGCCCCAGCATTTT.

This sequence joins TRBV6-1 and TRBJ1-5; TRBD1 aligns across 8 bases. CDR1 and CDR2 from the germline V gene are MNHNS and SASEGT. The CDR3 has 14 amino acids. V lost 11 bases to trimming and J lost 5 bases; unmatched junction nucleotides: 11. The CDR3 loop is CAAWGQANHQPQHF. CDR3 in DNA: TGTGCCGCCTGGGGACAGGCGAACCATCAGCCCCAGCATTTT.

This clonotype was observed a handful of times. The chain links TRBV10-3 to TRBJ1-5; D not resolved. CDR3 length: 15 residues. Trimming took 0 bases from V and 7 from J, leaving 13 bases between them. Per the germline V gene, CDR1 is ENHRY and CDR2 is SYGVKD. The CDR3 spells CAISESRSLNQPQHF. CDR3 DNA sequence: TGTGCCATCAGTGAGTCTAGGTCGTTAAACCAGCCCCAGCATTTT.

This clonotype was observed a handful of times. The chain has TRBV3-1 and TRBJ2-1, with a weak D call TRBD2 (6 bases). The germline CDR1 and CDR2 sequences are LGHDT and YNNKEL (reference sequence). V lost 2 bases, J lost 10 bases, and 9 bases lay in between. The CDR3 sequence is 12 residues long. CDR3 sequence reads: CASSQYLAEQFF. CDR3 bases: TGTGCCAGCAGCCAATACCTAGCGGAGCAGTTCTTC.

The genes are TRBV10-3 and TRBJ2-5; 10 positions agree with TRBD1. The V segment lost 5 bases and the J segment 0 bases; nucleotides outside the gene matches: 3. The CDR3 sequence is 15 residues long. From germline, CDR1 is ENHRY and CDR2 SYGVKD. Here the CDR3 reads CAISRTGGNQETQYF. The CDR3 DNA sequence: TGTGCCATCAGTAGGACAGGGGGAAACCAAGAGACCCAGTACTTC.

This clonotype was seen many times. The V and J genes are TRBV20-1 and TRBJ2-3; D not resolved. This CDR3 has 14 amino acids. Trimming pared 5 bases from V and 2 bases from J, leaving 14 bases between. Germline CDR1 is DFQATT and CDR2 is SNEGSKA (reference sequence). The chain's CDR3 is CSALRARLTDTQYF. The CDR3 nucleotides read TGCAGTGCTCTCCGGGCGCGGCTCACAGATACGCAGTATTTT.

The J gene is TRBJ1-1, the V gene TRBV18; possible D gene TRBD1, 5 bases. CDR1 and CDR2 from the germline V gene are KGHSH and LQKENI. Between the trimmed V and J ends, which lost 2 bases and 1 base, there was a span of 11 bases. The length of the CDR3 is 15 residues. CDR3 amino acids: CASSPRNRQNTEAFF. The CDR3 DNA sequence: TGTGCCAGCTCACCAAGAAACAGGCAGAACACTGAAGCTTTCTTT.

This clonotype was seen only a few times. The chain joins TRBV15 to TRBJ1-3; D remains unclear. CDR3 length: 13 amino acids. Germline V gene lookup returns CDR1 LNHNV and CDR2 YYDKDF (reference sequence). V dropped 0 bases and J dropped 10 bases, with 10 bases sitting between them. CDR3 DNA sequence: TGTGCCACCAGCAGAGAATACGAAGCTACCATATATTTT. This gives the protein CATSREYEATIYF. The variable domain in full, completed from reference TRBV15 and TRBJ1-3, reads DAMVIQNPRYQVTQFGKPVTLSCSQTLNHNVMYWYQQKSSQAPKLLFHYYDKDFNNEADTPDNFQSRRPNTSFCFLDIRSPGLGDTAMYLCATSREYEATIYFGEGSWLTVV.

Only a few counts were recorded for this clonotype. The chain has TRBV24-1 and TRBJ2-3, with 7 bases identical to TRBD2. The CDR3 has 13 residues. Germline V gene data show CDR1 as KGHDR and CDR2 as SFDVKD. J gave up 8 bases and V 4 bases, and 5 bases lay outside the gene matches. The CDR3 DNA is TGTGCCACCAGTGACGGGGGGATCCTTACGCAGTATTTT. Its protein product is CATSDGGILTQYF.

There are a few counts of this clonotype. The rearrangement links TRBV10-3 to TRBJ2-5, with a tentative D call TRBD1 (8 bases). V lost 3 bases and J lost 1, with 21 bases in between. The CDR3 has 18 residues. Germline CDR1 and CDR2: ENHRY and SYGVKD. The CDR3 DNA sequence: TGTGCCATCAGTGATCGGACAGGGAGGGATGGGGGCCAAGAGACCCAGTACTTC. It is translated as CAISDRTGRDGGQETQYF.

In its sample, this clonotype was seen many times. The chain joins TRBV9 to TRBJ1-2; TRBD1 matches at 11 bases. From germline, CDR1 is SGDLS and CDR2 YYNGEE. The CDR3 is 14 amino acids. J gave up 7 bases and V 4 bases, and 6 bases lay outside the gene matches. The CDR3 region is CASSTRTGGGGYTF. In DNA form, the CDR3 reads TGTGCCAGCAGCACCCGGACAGGGGGCGGTGGCTACACCTTC.

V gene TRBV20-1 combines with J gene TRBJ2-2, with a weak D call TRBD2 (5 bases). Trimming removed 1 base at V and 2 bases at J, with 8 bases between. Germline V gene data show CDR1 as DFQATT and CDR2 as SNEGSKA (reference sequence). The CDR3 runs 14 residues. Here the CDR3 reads CSARGRLNTGELFF. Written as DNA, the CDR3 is TGCAGTGCTAGAGGCAGACTAAACACCGGGGAGCTGTTTTTT.

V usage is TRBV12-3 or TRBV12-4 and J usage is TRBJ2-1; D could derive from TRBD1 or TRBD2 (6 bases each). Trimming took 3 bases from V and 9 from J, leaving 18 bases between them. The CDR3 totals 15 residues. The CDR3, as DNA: TGTGCCAGCAGTTTGGGCGGGCTGGGGGGCGTTGAGCAGTTCTTC. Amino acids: CASSLGGLGGVEQFF.

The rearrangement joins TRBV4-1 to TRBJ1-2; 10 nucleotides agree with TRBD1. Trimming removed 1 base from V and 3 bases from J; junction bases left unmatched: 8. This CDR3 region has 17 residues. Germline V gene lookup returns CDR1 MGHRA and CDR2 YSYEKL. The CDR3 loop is CASSQGLRDRGYYGYTF. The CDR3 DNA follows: TGCGCCAGCAGCCAAGGACTCCGGGACAGGGGATACTATGGCTACACCTTC.

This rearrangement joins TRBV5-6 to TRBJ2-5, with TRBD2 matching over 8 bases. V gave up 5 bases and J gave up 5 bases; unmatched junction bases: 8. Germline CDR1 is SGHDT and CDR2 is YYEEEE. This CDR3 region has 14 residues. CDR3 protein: CASRSRGGRETQYF. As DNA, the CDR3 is TGTGCCAGCAGGTCACGGGGGGGCCGGGAGACCCAGTACTTC.

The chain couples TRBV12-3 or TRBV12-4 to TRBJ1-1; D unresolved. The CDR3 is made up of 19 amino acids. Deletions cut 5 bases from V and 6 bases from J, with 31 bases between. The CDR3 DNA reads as TGTGCCAGCAGTCCGGGCCCCAGCGGCGGGTACGGGGAATCCCCTGAAGCTTTCTTT. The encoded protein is CASSPGPSGGYGESPEAFF.

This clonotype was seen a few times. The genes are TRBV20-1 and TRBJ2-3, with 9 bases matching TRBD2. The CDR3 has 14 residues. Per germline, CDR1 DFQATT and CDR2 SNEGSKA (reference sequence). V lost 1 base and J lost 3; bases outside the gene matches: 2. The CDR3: CSARGLADTDTQYF. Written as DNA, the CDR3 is TGCAGTGCTAGAGGACTAGCGGATACAGATACGCAGTATTTT.

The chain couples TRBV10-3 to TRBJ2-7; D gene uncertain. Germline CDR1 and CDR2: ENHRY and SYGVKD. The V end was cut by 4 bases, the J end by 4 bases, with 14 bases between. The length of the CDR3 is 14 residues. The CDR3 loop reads CAISAQNGQYEQYV. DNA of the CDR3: TGTGCCATCAGTGCCCAGAATGGGCAGTACGAGCAGTACGTC.